The 23 T cell receptor beta chains below come from one sample, sequenced in a study of CD4 T cells in relation to SARS-CoV-2 and coronaviruses. Their specific antigens are unknown. Before the COVID-19 pandemic, during about 2010-2018, CD4+ T cells were taken from unexposed donors. The cells were cultured for 10 days before CD4+ T cells were isolated. Profiled with immunoSEQ multiplex PCR; TCRdb holds only in-frame clones, not every one. The profile covers 20,000 or so clones, with around 81% appearing a single time and about 11% taken by the ten largest. The sample taken for sequencing was CD4+ T cells from PBMCs, cultured in vitro. These receptors originate from a human donor in good health.

This rearrangement joins TRBV9 to TRBJ2-7; TRBD1 is a possible D gene (6 bases). The ends were cut back, 0 bases at V and 2 bases at J, with 12 bases in the middle. Germline V lookup: CDR1 SGDLS, CDR2 YYNGEE. This CDR3 is built from 15 residues. The CDR3 region is CASSVGSGGPYEQYF. The CDR3 bases are TGTGCCAGCAGCGTAGGGAGTGGGGGCCCCTACGAGCAGTACTTC.

The rearrangement joins TRBV7-6 to TRBJ2-3; 13 bases agree with TRBD2. The CDR3 spans 19 residues. Unmatched junction bases numbered 10, after V lost 1 base and J lost 3 bases. CDR1 is SGHVS and CDR2 is FNYEAQ in the germline V gene. The CDR3 region is CASSLERPGTSGTTDTQYF. CDR3 sequence (DNA): TGTGCCAGCAGCTTAGAACGGCCTGGGACTAGCGGGACGACAGATACGCAGTATTTT.

Only one count was recorded for this clone. V usage is TRBV4-2 and J usage is TRBJ2-1; TRBD2 agrees at 8 bases. Germline V gene data show CDR1 as LGHNA and CDR2 as YNFKEQ. Unmatched junction bases numbered 11, after V lost 0 bases and J lost 7 bases. This CDR3 contains 17 residues. The CDR3 sequence: CASSQDGAGGLLNEQFF. CDR3 in DNA: TGTGCCAGCAGCCAAGACGGGGCGGGAGGACTTTTGAATGAGCAGTTCTTC.

The count of this clone is one. CDR3: CASSEGPVYSNQPQHF. The CDR3 DNA reads TGTGCCAGCAGTGAAGGGCCAGTCTATAGCAATCAGCCCCAGCATTTT. This chain uses TRBV2 with TRBJ1-5, with D unclear. The germline gives CDR1 SNHLY, CDR2 FYNNEI. Trimming took off 1 base at V and 0 bases at J, with 10 bases between the two ends. This CDR3 has 16 residues.

This clone was seen only a few times. The rearrangement joins TRBV11-3 to TRBJ2-7; D remains unclear. The germline V and J ends were trimmed by 5 bases and 0 bases, with 8 bases remaining between them. Germline loops: CDR1 SGHNT, CDR2 YENEEA. The CDR3 spans 13 residues. For the CDR3, the DNA is TGTGCCAGCAGCCGCGGACCCTCCTACGAGCAGTACTTC. This encodes CASSRGPSYEQYF.

The chain has TRBV19 and TRBJ2-4; D unresolved. V shed 6 bases and J shed 7 bases, with 10 bases lying between them. Germline V gene lookup returns CDR1 LNHDA and CDR2 SQIVND (reference sequence). CDR3 length: 12 residues. The CDR3 region is CASRTYWNIQYF. In DNA form, the CDR3 reads TGTGCCAGTAGGACCTACTGGAACATTCAGTACTTC.

As concerns this clone: A junction boundary mismatches the germline segment, possibly from a read error. The chain couples TRBV7-7 to TRBJ2-1; TRBD1 matches at 7 bases. CDR1 SSHAT and CDR2 FNYEAQ come from the germline V gene (reference sequence). The CDR3 sequence is 15 residues long. The CDR3 is CASSQDRSTYNEQFF. The CDR3 DNA is TGTGCTAGCAGCCAGGACAGGAGTACCTACAATGAGCAGTTCTTC. The full variable domain, in which reference TRBV7-7 and TRBJ2-1 provide the parts outside the CDR3, is GAGVSQSPRYKVTKRGQDVTLRCDPISSHATLYWYQQALGQGPEFLTYFNYEAQPDKSGLPSDRFSAERPEGSISTLTIQRTEQRDSAMYRCASSQDRSTYNEQFFGPGTRLTVL.

This chain uses TRBV27 with TRBJ2-7; tentatively, D is TRBD1 (6 bases). The CDR3 consists of 14 residues. Germline loops: CDR1 MNHEY, CDR2 SMNVEV (reference sequence). The V gene lost 2 bases and the J gene lost 2 bases, with 10 bases spanning the gap. The CDR3 DNA is TGTGCCAGCAGTTTAAACAGGGACACCTACGAGCAGTACTTC. Translated: CASSLNRDTYEQYF.

The CDR3 DNA is TGTGCCAGCAGTTACGAGAGGGGTCAGCCCCAGCATTTT. Its protein product is CASSYERGQPQHF. The rearrangement uses TRBV6-5 and TRBJ1-5; weak D call: TRBD1 (5 bases). The germline V and J ends were trimmed by 2 bases and 6 bases, with 8 bases remaining between them. Germline values: CDR1 MNHEY, CDR2 SVGAGI. The CDR3 loop spans 13 amino acids.

This clone has a handful of counts. This chain uses TRBV19 with TRBJ1-1; no firm D call. Germline V gene lookup returns CDR1 LNHDA and CDR2 SQIVND (reference sequence). V shed 2 bases and J shed 7 bases, with 11 bases lying between them. There are 13 residues in the CDR3. CDR3 in amino acids: CASSINEGHEAFF. The CDR3 DNA follows: TGTGCCAGTAGTATAAATGAAGGTCATGAAGCTTTCTTT.

V gene TRBV30 combines with J gene TRBJ1-5; perhaps TRBD1 as D (5 bases). Germline lookup yields CDR1 GTSNPN and CDR2 SVGIG (reference sequence). This CDR3 contains 16 residues. V was shortened by 0 bases and J by 7 bases, with 19 bases between the two germline ends. The CDR3 reads CAWSVPVPGGRQPQHF. CDR3 in DNA: TGTGCCTGGAGTGTACCAGTCCCGGGGGGTCGCCAGCCCCAGCATTTT.

V usage is TRBV3-1 (or the pseudogene TRBV3-2) and J usage is TRBJ1-6; unclear D gene. Germline V gene data show CDR1 as LGHDT and CDR2 as YNNKEL (reference sequence). This CDR3 is built from 16 residues. V was cut by 0 bases and J by 9 bases, with 15 bases left in between. The CDR3 DNA sequence: TGTGCCAGCAGCCAAGATCTACGTACCGTTGGTTCACCCCTCCACTTT. Amino acid sequence: CASSQDLRTVGSPLHF.

This clone was picked up one time. The gene calls are TRBV4-1 and TRBJ2-5, with D perhaps TRBD2 (5 bases). Germline CDR1 reads MGHRA; CDR2 reads YSYEKL. This CDR3 has 15 amino acids. V was pared by 4 bases and J by 2 bases, with 14 bases between. The CDR3 spells CASSPNKEVQETQYF. CDR3 bases: TGCGCCAGCAGCCCCAACAAGGAGGTGCAAGAGACCCAGTACTTC.

V gene TRBV9 combines with J gene TRBJ1-1; tentative D call: TRBD1 (5 bases). The CDR3 is made up of 15 amino acids. The germline V gene encodes CDR1 SGDLS and CDR2 YYNGEE. Deletions cut 0 bases from V and 4 bases from J, with 13 bases between. CDR3 nucleotides: TGTGCCAGCAGCGTAGGCCCCGGAAGGGGCACTGAAGCTTTCTTT. Residues: CASSVGPGRGTEAFF.

The V gene is TRBV13, the J gene TRBJ2-5; no reliable D call. The germline V and J ends were trimmed by 5 bases and 2 bases, with 12 bases remaining between them. CDR3 length equals 14 residues. CDR1 and CDR2 (germline): PRHDT, FYEKMQ (reference sequence). CDR3 sequence: CASSPAVGQETQYF. For the CDR3, the DNA is TGTGCCAGCAGCCCGGCGGTAGGGCAAGAGACCCAGTACTTC.

This clone was counted only a few times. The chain employs TRBV30 and TRBJ1-1; D remains ambiguous. Trimming took 4 bases from V and 8 from J, leaving 8 bases between them. The CDR3 covers 10 residues. The germline V gene has CDR1 GTSNPN and CDR2 SVGIG (reference sequence). The CDR3 spells CAWKRNEAFF. For the CDR3, the DNA is TGTGCCTGGAAGCGTAACGAAGCTTTCTTT.

This chain links TRBV15 with TRBJ1-4; no clear D. This CDR3 has 13 amino acids. CDR1 is LNHNV, CDR2 YYDKDF, per germline (reference sequence). V was trimmed by 0 bases and J by 8 bases, leaving 7 bases between them. CDR3 in amino acids: CATSRDSGEKLFF. CDR3 sequence (DNA): TGTGCCACCAGCAGAGATTCGGGGGAAAAACTGTTTTTT.

The V call is TRBV7-2, the J call TRBJ2-3; the D is unclear. The CDR3 runs 15 residues. Germline loops: CDR1 SGHTA, CDR2 FQGNSA. V was pared by 4 bases and J by 1 base, with 12 bases between. CDR3 in amino acids: CASSWTGPGTDTQYF. Written as DNA, the CDR3 is TGTGCCAGCAGCTGGACGGGCCCGGGCACAGATACGCAGTATTTT.

The V and J genes are TRBV7-2 and TRBJ2-3, with D hard to call. Germline assignment: CDR1 SGHTA and CDR2 FQGNSA. The V end lost 0 bases, the J end lost 0 bases, and 7 bases lay between the germline ends. The CDR3 spans 15 residues. The CDR3, as DNA: TGTGCCAGCAGCTTAGCACAGATAAGCACAGATACGCAGTATTTT. Translating gives CASSLAQISTDTQYF.

This rearrangement joins TRBV4-3 to TRBJ2-5; no clear D. With 4 bases removed from V and 2 bases from J, the gap between germline ends came to 14 bases. The germline CDR1 and CDR2 sequences are LGHNA and YSLEER. This CDR3 comprises 15 residues. CDR3 protein: CASSRGRATQETQYF. The CDR3 DNA reads as TGCGCCAGCAGCCGTGGAAGAGCCACACAAGAGACCCAGTACTTC.

The CDR3 here is CASSESGEVSTEAFF. The CDR3 DNA sequence: TGTGCCAGCAGTGAATCTGGGGAGGTTAGCACTGAAGCTTTCTTT. The chain combines TRBV25-1 with TRBJ1-1; the D is unclear. From germline, CDR1 is MGHDK and CDR2 SYGVNS. The CDR3 runs 15 residues. V lost 1 base and J 4 bases, leaving 13 bases between the germline ends. Looking up the rest from reference TRBV25-1 and TRBJ1-1 gives the full variable domain: EADIYQTPRYLVIGTGKKITLECSQTMGHDKMYWYQQDPGMELHLIHYSYGVNSTEKGDLSSESTVSRIRTEHFPLTLESARPSHTSQYLCASSESGEVSTEAFFGQGTRLTVV.

This clone was detected only once. The chain couples TRBV5-6 to TRBJ1-4, with 7 bases matching TRBD1. From germline, CDR1 is SGHDT and CDR2 YYEEEE. V was pared by 5 bases and J by 2 bases, with 6 bases of the junction left unmatched. CDR3 length: 15 residues. The CDR3: CASSRDRGTNEKLFF. The DNA of the CDR3 is TGTGCCAGCAGTCGGGACAGAGGCACTAATGAAAAACTGTTTTTT.

The chain carries TRBV19 and TRBJ2-7; D assignment may be TRBD1 or TRBD2 (6 bases each). V was trimmed by 3 bases and J by 1 base, leaving 16 bases between them. The germline gives CDR1 LNHDA, CDR2 SQIVND (reference sequence). This CDR3 has 16 amino acids. The CDR3 here is CASSMGAGSWSYEQYF. The CDR3 DNA reads as TGTGCCAGTAGTATGGGGGCGGGGTCTTGGTCCTACGAGCAGTACTTC.